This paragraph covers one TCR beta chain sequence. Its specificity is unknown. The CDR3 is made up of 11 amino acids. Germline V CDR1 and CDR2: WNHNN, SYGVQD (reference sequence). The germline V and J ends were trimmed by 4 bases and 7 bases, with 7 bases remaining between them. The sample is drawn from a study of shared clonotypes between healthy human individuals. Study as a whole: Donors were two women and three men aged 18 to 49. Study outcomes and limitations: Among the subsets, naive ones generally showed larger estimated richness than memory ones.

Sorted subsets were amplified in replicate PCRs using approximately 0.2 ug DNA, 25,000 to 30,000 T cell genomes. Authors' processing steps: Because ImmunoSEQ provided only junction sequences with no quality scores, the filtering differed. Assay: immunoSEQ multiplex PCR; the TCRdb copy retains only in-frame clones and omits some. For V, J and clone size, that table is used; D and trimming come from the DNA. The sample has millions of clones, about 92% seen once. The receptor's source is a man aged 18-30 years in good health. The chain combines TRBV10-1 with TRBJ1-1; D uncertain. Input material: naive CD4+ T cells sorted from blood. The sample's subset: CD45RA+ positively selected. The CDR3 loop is CASSGPGEAFF. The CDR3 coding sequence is TGCGCCAGCAGTGGGCCGGGTGAAGCTTTCTTT.